The 14 T cell receptor beta chains below come from one sample, sequenced in a study of monozygotic twins with inflammatory bowel disease. From its re-call of the 5' RACE reads, TCRdb lists each CDR3 protein once, without DNA. The sample totals approximately 400,000 distinct CDR3 sequences. The sequenced material came from blood. The receptors come from a human donor with ulcerative colitis or Crohn's disease, or a healthy co-twin of an affected twin (not recorded which).

CDR3 region: CSARPGLLNEKLFF. V usage is TRBV20-1 and J usage is TRBJ1-4. Germline CDR1 and CDR2: DFQATT and SNEGSKA (reference sequence). CDR3 length equals 14 residues.

This chain connects TRBV12-3 or TRBV12-4 to TRBJ2-7; lacking DNA, the TRBD1 call made by TCRdb goes unchecked. The CDR3 is 13 residues long. The CDR3 sequence: CASSPRPDYEQYF.

The genes are TRBV5-1 and TRBJ2-5; TCRdb returns TRBD1, unconfirmable since there is no DNA. Germline lookup yields CDR1 SGHRS and CDR2 YFSETQ. The CDR3 length is 14 residues. CDR3 sequence: CASSFPGQQETQYF.

The V call is TRBV5-6, the J call TRBJ2-7; lacking DNA, the TRBD1 call made by TCRdb goes unchecked. The germline CDR1 and CDR2 sequences are SGHDT and YYEEEE. This CDR3 contains 16 residues. CDR3 loop: CASSLRPQGPYYEQYF. The variable domain in full, completed from reference TRBV5-6 and TRBJ2-7, reads DAGVTQSPTHLIKTRGQQVTLRCSPKSGHDTVSWYQQALGQGPQFIFQYYEEEERQRGNFPDRFSGHQFPNYSSELNVNALLLGDSALYLCASSLRPQGPYYEQYFGPGTRLTVT.

The chain employs TRBV5-1 and TRBJ2-7; with no DNA, the TCRdb D assignment of TRBD1 cannot be verified. Germline CDR1 is SGHRS and CDR2 is YFSETQ. The CDR3 has 15 amino acids. The CDR3 region is CASSLGTGVTYEQYF.

This chain joins TRBV18 and TRBJ1-5; TCRdb indicates TRBD1, and absent DNA this call remains unverified. There are 16 residues in the CDR3. Germline V gene data show CDR1 as KGHSH and CDR2 as LQKENI. CDR3 sequence: CASSPDGQGTNQPQHF.

The rearrangement uses TRBV19 and TRBJ1-1; TCRdb designates TRBD1, a call that cannot be tested without DNA. CDR1 is LNHDA, CDR2 SQIVND, per germline (reference sequence). The CDR3 is made up of 15 amino acids. The CDR3 loop is CASSTHRGGSTEAFF.

This chain connects TRBV2 to TRBJ1-4. The CDR3 totals 17 residues. Germline V gene lookup returns CDR1 SNHLY and CDR2 FYNNEI. CDR3 amino acids: CASSEEQKLGFDEKLFF. Full variable domain (missing parts from reference TRBV2 and TRBJ1-4): EPEVTQTPSHQVTQMGQEVILRCVPISNHLYFYWYRQILGQKVEFLVSFYNNEISEKSEIFDDQFSVERPDGSNFTLKIRSTKLEDSAMYFCASSEEQKLGFDEKLFFGSGTQLSVL.

This chain joins TRBV9 and TRBJ2-1; TCRdb calls TRBD2, which cannot be checked without DNA. Germline CDR1 SGDLS, CDR2 YYNGEE. The CDR3 totals 15 residues. CDR3 sequence reads: CASSVASRSYNEQFF.

The chain employs TRBV6-2 or TRBV6-3 and TRBJ2-7; the D gene TCRdb calls, TRBD1, cannot be checked with no DNA. There are 20 residues in the CDR3. Looked up from germline, CDR1 is MNHEY and CDR2 is SVGEGT. Here the CDR3 reads CASSYRGQGATWGSSYEQYF.

The rearrangement uses TRBV7-2 and TRBJ2-3; the D call of TRBD1 rests on TCRdb alone, since no DNA is present to check it. The CDR3 is 16 residues long. Germline assignment: CDR1 SGHTA and CDR2 FQGNSA. This chain's CDR3 is CASSLQRGRTADTQYF.

This rearrangement joins TRBV6-5 to TRBJ1-1. The CDR3 has 13 amino acids. Germline CDR1 reads MNHEY; CDR2 reads SVGAGI. The CDR3 spells CASSYFRGTEAFF.

The chain couples TRBV5-1 to TRBJ2-7; TCRdb picks TRBD1, but there is no DNA to check that call. This CDR3 region has 15 residues. Per the germline V gene, CDR1 is SGHRS and CDR2 is YFSETQ. The CDR3 sequence: CASSFGTDITYEQYF.

This sequence joins TRBV7-9 and TRBJ1-4; the TCRdb call, TRBD1, lacks DNA for checking. Germline lookup yields CDR1 SEHNR and CDR2 FQNEAQ (reference sequence). CDR3 length equals 15 residues. This chain's CDR3 is CASSFGQSSNEKLFF.